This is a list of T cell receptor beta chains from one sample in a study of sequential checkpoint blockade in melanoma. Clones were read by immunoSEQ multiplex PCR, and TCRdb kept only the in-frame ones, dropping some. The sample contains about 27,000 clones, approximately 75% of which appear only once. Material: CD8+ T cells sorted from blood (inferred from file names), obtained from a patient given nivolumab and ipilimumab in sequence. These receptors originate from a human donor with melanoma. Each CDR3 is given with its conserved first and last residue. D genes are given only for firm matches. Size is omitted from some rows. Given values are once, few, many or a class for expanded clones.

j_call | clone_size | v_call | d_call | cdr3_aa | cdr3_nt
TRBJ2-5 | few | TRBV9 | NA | CASSPAGGGETQYF | TGTGCCAGCAGCCCCGCCGGGGGTGGAGAGACCCAGTACTTC
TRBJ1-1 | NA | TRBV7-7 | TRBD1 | CASSSGQRHEAFF | TGTGCCAGCAGCTCGGGACAGAGACATGAAGCTTTCTTT
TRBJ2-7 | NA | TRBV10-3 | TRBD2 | CAINGGGTDEQYF | TGTGCCATCAATGGCGGGGGGACGGACGAGCAGTACTTC
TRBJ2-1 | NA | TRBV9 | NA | CASSRLKGGSYNEQFF | TGTGCCAGCAGCCGCCTCAAAGGGGGCTCCTACAATGAGCAGTTCTTC
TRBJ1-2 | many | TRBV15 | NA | CATSSGQRGSYTF | TGTGCCACCAGCAGCGGACAGAGGGGGAGCTACACCTTC
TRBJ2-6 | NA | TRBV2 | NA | CASSDGDWSGANVLTF | TGTGCCAGCAGTGACGGGGACTGGTCTGGGGCCAACGTCCTGACTTTC
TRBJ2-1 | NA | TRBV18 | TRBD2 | CASSGTLDDNNEQFF | TGTGCCAGCAGCGGGACCCTAGACGACAACAATGAGCAGTTCTTC
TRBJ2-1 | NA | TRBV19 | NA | CASSILTYNEQFF | TGTGCCAGTAGTATTTTAACATACAATGAGCAGTTCTTC
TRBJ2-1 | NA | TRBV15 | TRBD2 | CATSRGPSGGAGNEQFF | TGTGCCACCAGCAGAGGACCGAGCGGGGGGGCGGGCAATGAGCAGTTCTTC
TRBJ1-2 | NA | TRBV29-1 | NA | CSVVRDSDYGYTF | TGCAGCGTTGTCAGGGATTCCGACTATGGCTACACCTTC
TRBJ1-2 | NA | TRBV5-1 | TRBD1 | CASSFTGGAHYGYTF | TGCGCCAGCAGCTTCACAGGGGGCGCACACTATGGCTACACCTTC
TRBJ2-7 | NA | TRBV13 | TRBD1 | CASSYSTGYEQYF | TGTGCCAGCAGTTACTCGACAGGGTACGAGCAGTACTTC
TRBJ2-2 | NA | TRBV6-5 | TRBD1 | CASSYWAGGNGELFF | TGTGCCAGCAGTTACTGGGCAGGGGGCAACGGGGAGCTGTTTTTT
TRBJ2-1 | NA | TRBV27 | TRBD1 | CASSLSGGTGVDEQFF | TGTGCCAGCAGTTTATCGGGGGGGACAGGGGTGGATGAGCAGTTCTTC
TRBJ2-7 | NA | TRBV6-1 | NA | CASNRDSYEQYF | TGTGCCAGCAACAGGGACTCCTACGAGCAGTACTTC
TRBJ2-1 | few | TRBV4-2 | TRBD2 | CASSQEGGGAWNEQFF | TGTGCCAGCAGCCAAGAGGGCGGGGGGGCATGGAATGAGCAGTTCTTC
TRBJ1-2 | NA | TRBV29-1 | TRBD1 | CSANSGTGGSGYTF | TGCAGCGCAAACTCCGGGACAGGGGGTTCGGGCTACACCTTC
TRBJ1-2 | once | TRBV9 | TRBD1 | CASSVAGTDYGYTF | TGTGCCAGCAGCGTGGCCGGGACAGATTATGGCTACACCTTC
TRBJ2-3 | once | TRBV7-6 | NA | CASSLGQAVTDTQYF | TGTGCCAGCAGCTTAGGACAGGCTGTCACAGATACGCAGTATTTT
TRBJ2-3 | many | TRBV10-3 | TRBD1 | CAIRVDRARTDTQYF | TGTGCCATCAGGGTGGACAGGGCCCGCACAGATACGCAGTATTTT
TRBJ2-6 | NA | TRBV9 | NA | CASSLPLLAPTGANVLTF | TGTGCCAGCAGCCTACCCCTACTCGCCCCTACTGGGGCCAACGTCCTGACTTTC
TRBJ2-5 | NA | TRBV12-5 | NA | CASGDGGGGTQYF | TGTGCTAGTGGTGACGGCGGCGGCGGGACCCAGTACTTC
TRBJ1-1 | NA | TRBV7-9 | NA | CASSPTGNTEAFF | TGTGCCAGCAGCCCGACAGGGAACACTGAAGCTTTCTTT
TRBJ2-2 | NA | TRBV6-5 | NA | CASSYEIVDRTGELFF | TGTGCCAGCAGTTACGAGATCGTCGATCGGACCGGGGAGCTGTTTTTT
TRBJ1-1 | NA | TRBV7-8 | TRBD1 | CASSSRTGSNTEAFF | TGTGCCAGCAGCTCACGGACAGGTTCGAACACTGAAGCTTTCTTT
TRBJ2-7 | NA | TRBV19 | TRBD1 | CASSPDRGPLYEQYF | TGTGCCAGTAGTCCAGACAGGGGGCCTCTCTACGAGCAGTACTTC
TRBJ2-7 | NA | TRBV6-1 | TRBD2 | CASSEVAGGPYEQYF | TGTGCCAGCAGTGAAGTAGCGGGGGGCCCCTACGAGCAGTACTTC
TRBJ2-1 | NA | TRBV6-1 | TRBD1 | CASSEVGTVYNEQFF | TGTGCCAGCAGTGAGGTCGGGACAGTCTACAATGAGCAGTTCTTC
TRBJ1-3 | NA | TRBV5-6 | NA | CASSLPGGDGNTIYF | TGTGCCAGCAGCTTACCGGGGGGGGACGGAAACACCATATATTTT
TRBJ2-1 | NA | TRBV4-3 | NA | CASSQAGYNEQFF | TGCGCCAGCAGCCAAGCGGGATACAATGAGCAGTTCTTC
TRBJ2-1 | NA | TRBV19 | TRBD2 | CASSIANGGGYNEQFF | TGTGCCAGTAGTATAGCAAACGGGGGAGGGTACAATGAGCAGTTCTTC
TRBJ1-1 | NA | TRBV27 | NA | CASSLRGTAEAFF | TGTGCCAGCAGTTTAAGGGGTACTGCTGAAGCTTTCTTT
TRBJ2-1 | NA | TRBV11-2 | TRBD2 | CASSFYSGENEQFF | TGTGCCAGCAGCTTTTATAGCGGGGAAAATGAGCAGTTCTTC
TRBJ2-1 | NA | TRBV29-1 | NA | CSVEGAPDEQFF | TGCAGCGTTGAAGGCGCCCCCGATGAGCAGTTCTTC
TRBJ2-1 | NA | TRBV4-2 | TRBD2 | CASSPSSGGYLHNEQFF | TGTGCCAGCAGCCCTTCTAGCGGGGGGTACCTTCACAATGAGCAGTTCTTC
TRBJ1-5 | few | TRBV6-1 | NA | CASSDRGVGNQPQHF | TGTGCCAGCAGCGACCGCGGGGTCGGAAATCAGCCCCAGCATTTT
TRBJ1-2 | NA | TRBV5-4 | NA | CASSLRTDYYGYTF | TGTGCCAGCAGCTTAAGGACGGACTACTATGGCTACACCTTC
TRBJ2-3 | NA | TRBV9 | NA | CASSVGGGLTTDTQYF | TGTGCCAGCAGCGTAGGTGGAGGACTGACCACAGATACGCAGTATTTT
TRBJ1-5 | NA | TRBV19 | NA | CASSIGGNQPQHF | TGTGCCAGTAGTATAGGAGGCAATCAGCCCCAGCATTTT
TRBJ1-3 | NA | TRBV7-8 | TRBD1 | CASSLGRTGVGNTIYF | TGTGCCAGCAGCTTAGGACGGACAGGGGTTGGAAACACCATATATTTT
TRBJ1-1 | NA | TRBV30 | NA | CAWSPGGPEAFF | TGTGCCTGGAGCCCGGGGGGTCCTGAAGCTTTCTTT
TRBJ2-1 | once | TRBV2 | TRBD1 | CASSPRDRGGDEQFF | TGTGCCAGCAGTCCCCGGGACAGGGGCGGCGATGAGCAGTTCTTC
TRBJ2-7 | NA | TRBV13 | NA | CASSLGPGYEQYF | TGTGCCAGCAGCTTAGGCCCAGGATACGAGCAGTACTTC
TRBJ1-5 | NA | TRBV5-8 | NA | CASGQRGNQPQHF | TGTGCCAGCGGCCAGAGGGGCAATCAGCCCCAGCATTTT
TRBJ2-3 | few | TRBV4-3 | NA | CASSQLGLTTDTQYF | TGCGCCAGCAGCCAGCTAGGCCTGACCACAGATACGCAGTATTTT
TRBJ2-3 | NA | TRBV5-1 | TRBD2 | CASSLERGRTDTQYF | TGCGCCAGCAGCCTTGAGCGGGGGCGGACAGATACGCAGTATTTT
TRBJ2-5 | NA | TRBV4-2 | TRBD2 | CASNTLAGGETQYF | TGTGCCAGCAACACCTTAGCGGGCGGAGAGACCCAGTACTTC
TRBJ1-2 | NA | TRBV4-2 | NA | CASSQEVTANYGYTF | TGTGCCAGCAGCCAAGAAGTGACAGCTAACTATGGCTACACCTTC
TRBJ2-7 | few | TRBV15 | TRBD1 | CATSVGDSSYEQYF | TGTGCCACCAGCGTCGGGGACAGCTCCTACGAGCAGTACTTC
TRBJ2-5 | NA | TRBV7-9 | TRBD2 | CASSIVAGFQETQYF | TGTGCCAGCAGCATTGTAGCGGGATTCCAAGAGACCCAGTACTTC
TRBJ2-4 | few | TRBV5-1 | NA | CASSLEEGKNIQYF | TGCGCCAGCAGCTTGGAGGAGGGTAAAAACATTCAGTACTTC
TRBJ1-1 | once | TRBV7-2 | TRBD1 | CASSPLFSAGGTEAFF | TGTGCCAGCAGCCCCCTGTTTTCTGCAGGGGGCACTGAAGCTTTCTTT
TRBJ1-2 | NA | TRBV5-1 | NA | CASSLSLRGVGLYGYTF | TGCGCCAGCAGCTTAAGCCTCCGGGGAGTGGGTCTCTATGGCTACACCTTC
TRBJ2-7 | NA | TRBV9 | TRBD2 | CASSVGAGSYEQYF | TGTGCCAGCAGCGTTGGAGCGGGATCCTACGAGCAGTACTTC
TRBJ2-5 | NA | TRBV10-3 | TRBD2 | CAISERRGAQETQYF | TGTGCCATCAGTGAGAGGCGGGGGGCTCAGGAGACCCAGTACTTC
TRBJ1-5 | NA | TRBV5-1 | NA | CASSLGGSPGWPQHF | TGCGCCAGCAGCTTGGGCGGCAGCCCGGGGTGGCCCCAGCATTTT
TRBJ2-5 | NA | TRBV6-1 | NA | CASSEGHPGYF | TGTGCCAGCAGTGAAGGACACCCCGGGTACTTC
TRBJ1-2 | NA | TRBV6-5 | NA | CASSAPGTDDGYTF | TGTGCCAGCAGTGCACCCGGGACTGACGATGGCTACACCTTC
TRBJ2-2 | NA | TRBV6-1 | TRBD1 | CASSEWTGDNTGELFF | TGTGCCAGCAGTGAATGGACAGGGGACAACACCGGGGAGCTGTTTTTT